Below are 23 T cell receptor beta chains sequenced from a single sample in a study of identical twins (dated by TCRdb to between 2015 and 2016). Library creation used 5' RACE. The reads were generated on an Illumina HiSeq 2000. The raw public reads went through TCRdb reprocessing: fastp at Q25, MiXCR clone calling, in-frame beta chains kept. Each CDR3 protein appears once, grouped with its most common genes and DNA. The sample yields 1.5 million to 2 million distinct CDR3 sequences; about 30% were counted once. Jointly, the top ten make up approximately 0.29% of the sample. Sequenced material: cord blood. These receptors came from a newborn girl in good health.

This clonotype turned up a few times. The rearrangement links TRBV27 to TRBJ2-7; TRBD2 agrees at 9 bases. This CDR3 region has 14 residues. J gave up 7 bases and V 8 bases, and 12 bases lay outside the gene matches. In germline, CDR1 is MNHEY, CDR2 SMNVEV (reference sequence). The CDR3 DNA reads TGTGCCAGCCGAGCGGGGGGTACCTACAATGAGCAGTACTTC. It specifies CASRAGGTYNEQYF.

J is TRBJ2-1 and V is TRBV7-9, with D tentatively TRBD2 (6 bases). The germline V gene encodes CDR1 SEHNR and CDR2 FQNEAQ (reference sequence). The CDR3 extends over 14 amino acids. The ends were cut back, 4 bases at V and 8 bases at J, with 15 bases in the middle. The CDR3 is CASSSARLEYEQFF. In DNA form, the CDR3 reads TGTGCCAGCAGCTCCGCGAGACTAGAATATGAGCAGTTCTTC.

There are a few counts of this clonotype. The chain carries TRBV6-5 and TRBJ1-6, with D perhaps TRBD1 (6 bases). Trimming stripped 5 bases from V and 8 bases from J, with 10 bases between. The CDR3 sequence is 13 residues long. Germline V gene sequence: CDR1 MNHEY, CDR2 SVGAGI. In nucleotides, the CDR3 is TGTGCCAGCAGTGGAACAGGGTATTCACCCCTCCACTTT. This gives the protein CASSGTGYSPLHF.

The V and J genes are TRBV29-1 and TRBJ1-2; 12 bases are a match to TRBD1. The CDR3 totals 14 residues. The V gene's germline CDR1 is SQVTM and CDR2 ANQGSEA. Unmatched junction bases numbered 4, after V lost 4 bases and J lost 4 bases. CDR3 DNA: TGCAGCGTTGCCCGGGACAGGGGGCTCTATGGCTACACCTTC. Translation: CSVARDRGLYGYTF.

The genes are TRBV28 and TRBJ2-3; D remains unclear. The V end lost 11 bases, the J end lost 6 bases, and 18 bases lay between the germline ends. There are 13 residues in the CDR3. Germline V gene data show CDR1 as MDHEN and CDR2 as SYDVKM. This chain's CDR3 is CAGTHKGWDTQYF. The CDR3 DNA is TGTGCCGGCACCCATAAGGGATGGGATACGCAGTATTTT.

The V gene is TRBV9, the J gene TRBJ2-3; TRBD2 matches at 13 bases. Germline trimming cut 5 bases from V and 0 bases from J; bases unmatched to any gene: 6. CDR3 length: 17 residues. The germline CDR1 and CDR2 sequences are SGDLS and YYNGEE. CDR3 loop: CASSGLAGDYSTDTQYF. CDR3 nucleotides: TGTGCCAGCAGTGGACTAGCGGGAGACTATAGCACAGATACGCAGTATTTT. The full variable domain, in which reference TRBV9 and TRBJ2-3 provide the parts outside the CDR3, is DSGVTQTPKHLITATGQRVTLRCSPRSGDLSVYWYQQSLDQGLQFLIQYYNGEERAKGNILERFSAQQFPDLHSELNLSSLELGDSALYFCASSGLAGDYSTDTQYFGPGTRLTVL.

The genes are TRBV21-1 and TRBJ1-2; the table assigns TRBD1, which was not confirmed against the DNA. TRBV21-1 is shown as a pseudogene. The CDR3 length is 17 residues. As DNA, the CDR3 is TGTGCCAGCAGCAAAGGTTATCGGACAGGGGCAGAATACGGCTACACCTTC. This sequence encodes CASSKGYRTGAEYGYTF.

V gene TRBV29-1 combines with J gene TRBJ2-1; TRBD2 agrees at 9 bases. This CDR3 has 15 amino acids. The germline V gene encodes CDR1 SQVTM and CDR2 ANQGSEA. V trimming: 2 bases; J trimming: 2 bases; junction bases outside the gene matches: 4. The CDR3 loop is CSVEFWTSAYNEQFF. The CDR3 nucleotides read TGCAGCGTTGAATTTTGGACTAGCGCCTACAATGAGCAGTTCTTC.

The sample holds a few counts of this clonotype. J is TRBJ2-3 and V is TRBV5-6; 10 bases are shared with TRBD2. Germline CDR1 and CDR2: SGHDT and YYEEEE. V trimming: 1 base; J trimming: 6 bases; junction bases outside the gene matches: 8. This CDR3 comprises 16 residues. CDR3 DNA sequence: TGTGCCAGCAGCTTGTCGACTAGCGGGTTGGGGGATACGCAGTATTTT. Its translation is CASSLSTSGLGDTQYF.

The chain links TRBV20-1 to TRBJ1-1, with a possible D match to TRBD1 (5 bases). The CDR3 spans 13 residues. CDR1 and CDR2 (germline): DFQATT, SNEGSKA (reference sequence). V was shortened by 0 bases and J by 3 bases, with 8 bases between the two germline ends. As DNA, the CDR3 is TGCAGTGCTAGAGATCGGGGCTACACTGAAGCTTTCTTT. Protein product: CSARDRGYTEAFF.

This clonotype was observed a few times. The chain carries TRBV20-1 and TRBJ2-5; possibly TRBD1 for D (5 bases). Trimming took off 0 bases at V and 5 bases at J, with 16 bases between the two ends. Germline lookup yields CDR1 DFQATT and CDR2 SNEGSKA (reference sequence). This CDR3 has 15 residues. The CDR3 DNA follows: TGCAGTGCTAGAGAGCGGACATCTCCACTGGAGACCCAGTACTTC. Amino acid sequence: CSARERTSPLETQYF.

This chain connects TRBV3-1 to TRBJ1-2; 9 bases agree with TRBD1. Germline loops: CDR1 LGHDT, CDR2 YNNKEL (reference sequence). V lost 3 bases to trimming and J lost 2 bases; unmatched junction nucleotides: 7. This CDR3 has 16 residues. The CDR3 nucleotides read TGTGCCAGCAGCCATCACACCGGGACAGGGAACTATGGCTACACCTTC. Its protein product is CASSHHTGTGNYGYTF. Based on the CDR3 plus reference TRBV3-1 and TRBJ1-2, the full variable domain is DTAVSQTPKYLVTQMGNDKSIKCEQNLGHDTMYWYKQDSKKFLKIMFSYNNKELIINETVPNRFSPKSPDKAHLNLHINSLELGDSAVYFCASSHHTGTGNYGYTFGSGTRLTVV.

This rearrangement joins TRBV25-1 to TRBJ2-3; perhaps TRBD2 as D (6 bases). The CDR3 spans 14 residues. Germline V gene data show CDR1 as MGHDK and CDR2 as SYGVNS. Trimming removed 2 bases at V and 6 bases at J, with 12 bases between. CDR3 loop: CASSERPGGDTQYF. Written as DNA, the CDR3 is TGTGCCAGCAGTGAACGCCCTGGGGGGGATACGCAGTATTTT.

Turning to this clonotype: At one end, the junction sequence differs from germline, possibly due to a read error. V and J are TRBV9 and TRBJ2-3; 7 nucleotides match TRBD2. Per the germline V gene, CDR1 is SGDLS and CDR2 is YYNGEE. The length of the CDR3 is 16 residues. The CDR3 DNA reads as TGTGCCGGCAGCCCAGCCGGGACTACCTACACAGATACGCGGTATTTT. The encoded protein is CAGSPAGTTYTDTRYF.

Turning to this clonotype: At one end, the junction sequence differs from germline, possibly due to a read error. This chain links TRBV3-1 with TRBJ2-1; 9 bases map to TRBD2. Per germline, CDR1 LGHDT and CDR2 YNNKEL (reference sequence). This CDR3 has 16 residues. The CDR3, as DNA: TGTGCCAGCAGACAAGCTAGCGGGGTACTCTACAATGAGCAGTTCTTC. Translation: CASRQASGVLYNEQFF.

The chain combines TRBV27 with TRBJ2-3; TRBD1 matches at 11 bases. Germline CDR1 and CDR2: MNHEY and SMNVEV (reference sequence). V was pared by 5 bases and J by 2 bases, with 9 bases of the junction left unmatched. The length of the CDR3 is 17 residues. The CDR3, as DNA: TGTGCCAGCAGTCGGACAGGGGGCATTAGGGCCACAGATACGCAGTATTTT. This codes for CASSRTGGIRATDTQYF.

V usage is TRBV4-1 and J usage is TRBJ2-4; the D is unclear. V lost 0 bases to trimming and J lost 0 bases, with 9 bases between them. This CDR3 spans 16 amino acids. Germline CDR1 and CDR2: MGHRA and YSYEKL. Here the CDR3 DNA reads TGCGCCAGCAGCCAAGAGTCGGTGATAGCCAAAAACATTCAGTACTTC. This gives the protein CASSQESVIAKNIQYF.

This clonotype came up a few times. The chain is built from TRBV3-1 and TRBJ2-3, with TRBD2 identical over 11 bases. Germline V lookup: CDR1 LGHDT, CDR2 YNNKEL (reference sequence). This CDR3 is 15 amino acids long. Trimming at V came to 2 bases and at J to 6 bases, leaving 4 bases not matched to a gene. The CDR3 protein is CASSQPSGGSDTQYF. The CDR3 DNA reads TGTGCCAGCAGCCAACCTAGCGGGGGGTCTGATACGCAGTATTTT.

This clonotype was recorded a few times. V gene TRBV28 combines with J gene TRBJ2-7; 8 nucleotides match TRBD1. This CDR3 is 15 amino acids long. With V trimmed by 7 bases and J by 3 bases, 11 bases remained unmatched. The germline V gene encodes CDR1 MDHEN and CDR2 SYDVKM. Written as DNA, the CDR3 is TGTGCCAGCACCTCAGGGGGCAGACAGATCTACGAGCAGTACTTC. This gives the protein CASTSGGRQIYEQYF.

V and J are TRBV28 and TRBJ2-3; D gene uncertain. Trimming pared 5 bases from V and 2 bases from J, leaving 17 bases between. CDR1 MDHEN and CDR2 SYDVKM come from the germline V gene. There are 16 residues in the CDR3. CDR3 residues: CASSPSSRLITDTQYF. The CDR3 DNA is TGTGCCAGCAGTCCATCTTCCCGTCTTATCACAGATACGCAGTATTTT.

This clonotype turned up a few times. The V call is TRBV6-2 or TRBV6-3, the J call TRBJ2-7; 7 bases align to TRBD2. This CDR3 has 15 residues. Trimming at V came to 0 bases and at J to 3 bases, leaving 5 bases not matched to a gene. Germline loops: CDR1 MNHEY, CDR2 SVGEGT. CDR3 amino acids: CASSYSKRDYYEQYF. CDR3 coding DNA: TGTGCCAGCAGTTACTCGAAGCGGGACTACTACGAGCAGTACTTC.

The CDR3 DNA reads as TGCAGCGTTGAAGGTCGCGGAGGGTGGCCGAACACTGAAGCTTTCTTT. Its protein product is CSVEGRGGWPNTEAFF. The J gene is TRBJ1-1, the V gene TRBV29-1; D gene ambiguous. The V end lost 1 base, the J end lost 1 base, and 16 bases lay between the germline ends. The germline V gene encodes CDR1 SQVTM and CDR2 ANQGSEA. The CDR3 is 16 residues long.

The chain has TRBV5-1 and TRBJ2-7; 9 positions agree with TRBD1. The CDR3 is 15 residues long. Germline assignment: CDR1 SGHRS and CDR2 YFSETQ. The V gene end was trimmed by 1 base and the J gene end by 4 bases; junction bases not matched to a gene: 6. In nucleotides, the CDR3 is TGCGCCAGCAGCTTGACAGGGGGCGTGGGTTACGAGCAGTACTTC. This gives the protein CASSLTGGVGYEQYF.